This TCR beta chain appears in the sequencing data of a study of T cell responses to AZD1222 COVID-19 vaccine (TCRdb year 2021). Broadly, across the study: AZD1222 recipients whose second dose came at about 4 weeks and those whose second dose came at about 12 weeks were combined into one group, since spike-specific TCR depth and breadth did not differ between the two schedules. Enrollment into the trials was organized by age into subgroups of 18-55, 56-69 and 70-plus years, and those subgroups contained approximately 150, 30 and 60 TCR-sequenced participants, respectively. A total of over 230 trial participants underwent TCR sequencing, of whom 207 had received two doses of AZD1222 and about 25 had received two doses of the MenACWY control vaccine. Overall study outcomes, separate from this receptor: A significant rise in spike-specific TCR breadth and depth was observed after two AZD1222 doses relative to day 0 and relative to MenACWY recipients. Because no day 14 peak-response samples were available, the repertoires could be characterized only after the peak T cell response. Conclusions about previously exposed vaccinees were limited because only six AZD1222 recipients were SARS-CoV-2 seropositive at baseline. Participants were mostly white British, with more females than males. The authors suggested clonal diversity may have been underestimated. Reportedly, almost half of the unique spike-specific TCRs recognized epitopes lying outside the regions that are mutated in the B.1.351 and B.1.1.7 variants. Vaccine-associated CD4 TCRs spanned the whole spike protein, with dominant responses in regions 160-218 and 743-854. The 56-69-year group was small, and its depth increase did not reach significance, likely because of low power.

The CDR3 regions of human TCRbeta chains were subjected to immunosequencing. In the source study's methods: Repertoire TCRs were checked for matches against a reference library of SARS-CoV-2-specific TCRs that had been generated using the MIRA antigen-specificity platform. Breadth meant the fraction of unique TCRs that were SARS-CoV-2-associated, whereas depth meant the fraction of total T cells that were SARS-CoV-2-associated. Using the MIRA data, every spike-specific TCR was mapped to the spike region that the TCR reacted to and assigned to either a CD4 or a CD8 class. Log10-transformed breadth and depth values were compared by one-way ANOVA with Sidak's multiple comparisons tests. The table comes from immuneACCESS by way of TCRdb, which keeps in-frame sequences with V and J called. Part of the clones is missing from these tables; in studies checked, under half for an unresolved V gene and the rest for unknown reasons. V and J calls and clone size are copied from that table; D and trimming were computed from the DNA. The sample records around 70,000 clones, approximately 91% of which are singletons. Around 7.8% of the sample is taken by the ten largest.

The intended sense of this specimen's time point label: baseline before first vaccination. The vaccinee samples were drawn from two UK trials, COV001 and COV002, one of which was a single-blind randomized controlled phase 2/3 trial testing AZD1222 (ChAdOx1 nCoV-19) in healthy adults. For TCRbeta chain sequencing, PBMC samples from trial participants were taken at day 0 and at day 28 after the second dose. V loses 4 bases of germline sequence and J loses 7 bases, and the interval between the two ends is 16 bases. From the cysteine up to the phenylalanine, the CDR3 has a length of 14 residues. Only the CDR3 portion is preserved as DNA: 42 bases, with reading frame beginning at the first base. CDR1 SGHAT and CDR2 FQNNGV were looked up in the germline V gene. Concerning this clone itself: The antigen it recognizes is unknown. No much larger clone is present one base from it, and per-base qualities are unavailable.

This TCR was sampled from an adult in good health. This chain joins TRBV11-2 to TRBJ1-1, with the D gene too uncertain to name. Material: peripheral blood, obtained on day 0 of AZD1222 vaccination. The sequenced DNA: TGTGCCAGCAGCTCGGAATCTGGGCGCCGTGAAGCTTTCTTT. Its product reads: CASSSESGRREAFF.